The 12 T cell receptor beta chains presented below share a single source sample, sequenced in a study of OX40 agonist ivuxolimab in advanced cancers. This table comes from immunoSEQ multiplex PCR, and its TCRdb copy is limited to in-frame clones, with some not included. The data hold about 73,000 clones, with approximately 90% observed a single time. Sequencing was performed on CD4+ or CD8+ T cells sorted from blood, taken in a trial of the OX40 agonist ivuxolimab. Receptor source: an adult with an advanced solid tumor such as melanoma, head and neck, liver or kidney cancer.

The chain is built from TRBV18 and TRBJ2-6, with TRBD1 matching 7 bases. V was clipped by 6 bases and J by 0 bases; unmatched bases: 5. The CDR3 runs to 16 residues. Germline CDR1 and CDR2: KGHSH and LQKENI. CDR3 residues: CASSGDSLSGANVLTF. CDR3 coding DNA: TGTGCCAGCTCGGGGGACAGCCTCTCTGGGGCCAACGTCCTGACTTTC.

The gene calls are TRBV5-5 and TRBJ2-7; TRBD1 agrees at 7 bases. The CDR3 length is 15 residues. V trimming: 0 bases; J trimming: 0 bases; junction bases outside the gene matches: 3. Looked up from germline, CDR1 is SGHKS and CDR2 is YYEKEE (reference sequence). The CDR3 here is CASSLGQGNSYEQYF. The CDR3, as DNA: TGTGCCAGCAGCTTGGGACAGGGAAACTCCTACGAGCAGTACTTC.

The sample holds a few counts of this clone. The chain employs TRBV12-2 and TRBJ2-7; TRBD2, the table's D call, lacks a check against the DNA. TRBV12-2 is a documented pseudogene. The CDR3 is made up of 16 amino acids. This CDR3 reads CASRLVCGTLLYEQYF. CDR3 DNA sequence: TGTGCAAGTCGCTTAGTTTGCGGAACACTACTTTACGAGCAGTACTTC.

The J gene is TRBJ2-7, the V gene TRBV11-2; no definite D call. Trimming took off 8 bases at V and 0 bases at J, with 20 bases between the two ends. Germline V gene sequence: CDR1 SGHAT, CDR2 FQNNGV. The CDR3 covers 16 residues. The CDR3: CASLFGEHAGSYEQYF. The CDR3 nucleotides read TGTGCCAGCCTTTTTGGAGAACATGCCGGCTCCTACGAGCAGTACTTC.

The chain combines TRBV5-4 with TRBJ2-7; D is perhaps TRBD2 (6 bases). V lost 6 bases, J lost 0 bases, and 16 bases lay in between. The CDR3 has 15 residues. CDR1 and CDR2 (germline): SGHNT, YYREEE (reference sequence). The CDR3 DNA follows: TGTGCCAGCACCCCGGGAGTAGTAAGCTCCTACGAGCAGTACTTC. This sequence encodes CASTPGVVSSYEQYF.

This clone was detected once. V and J are TRBV6-6 and TRBJ2-1, with 7 bases aligning to TRBD2. Germline values: CDR1 MNHNY, CDR2 SVGAGI (reference sequence). The J segment lost 4 bases and the V segment lost 7 bases, leaving 13 bases of the junction unmatched. CDR3 length: 16 amino acids. CDR3 sequence (DNA): TGTGCCAGCACACACCCGAACAGCGGGGCTTACAATGAGCAGTTCTTC. This encodes CASTHPNSGAYNEQFF.

Only one count was recorded for this clone. The chain uses TRBV18 and TRBJ2-1; D is perhaps TRBD2 (5 bases). CDR3 length: 15 residues. V shed 4 bases and J shed 3 bases, with 13 bases lying between them. Germline loops: CDR1 KGHSH, CDR2 LQKENI. Here the CDR3 reads CASSQRQGNYNEQFF. The CDR3 coding sequence is TGTGCCAGCTCACAGCGGCAAGGCAACTACAATGAGCAGTTCTTC. The entire variable domain, with the rest obtained from reference TRBV18 and TRBJ2-1, is as follows: NAGVMQNPRHLVRRRGQEARLRCSPMKGHSHVYWYRQLPEEGLKFMVYLQKENIIDESGMPKERFSAEFPKEGPSILRIQQVVRGDSAAYFCASSQRQGNYNEQFFGPGTRLTVL.

V usage is TRBV10-3 and J usage is TRBJ2-7, with 7 bases that match TRBD1. This CDR3 contains 15 residues. Trimming at V came to 3 bases and at J to 1 base, leaving 6 bases not matched to a gene. Germline CDR1 is ENHRY and CDR2 is SYGVKD. CDR3 region: CAISESGTVSYEQYF. CDR3 coding DNA: TGTGCCATCAGTGAATCCGGGACAGTGTCCTACGAGCAGTACTTC.

This chain links TRBV4-1 with TRBJ2-7; 9 nucleotides align to TRBD2. V shed 1 base and J 2 bases; nucleotides not matched to a gene: 9. In germline, CDR1 is MGHRA, CDR2 YSYEKL. The CDR3 is made up of 17 amino acids. The CDR3 nucleotides are TGCGCCAGCAGCCAAGGATCCCGACTAGCGGACGCCTACGAGCAGTACTTC. Amino acid sequence: CASSQGSRLADAYEQYF.

This clone was seen once. The V call is TRBV11-2, the J call TRBJ2-1, with 9 bases that match TRBD1. The CDR3 has 15 amino acids. The V segment lost 4 bases and the J segment 4 bases; nucleotides outside the gene matches: 5. The germline V gene has CDR1 SGHAT and CDR2 FQNNGV. The CDR3 reads CASSSSTGGYNEQFF. Here the CDR3 DNA reads TGTGCCAGCAGCTCCTCGACAGGGGGTTACAATGAGCAGTTCTTC.

This chain uses TRBV11-3 with TRBJ2-5; 11 nucleotides agree with TRBD2. Per the germline V gene, CDR1 is SGHNT and CDR2 is YENEEA. The CDR3 spans 18 residues. V lost 5 bases and J lost 5; bases outside the gene matches: 16. The CDR3, as DNA: TGTGCCAGCAGCACGCAGTGGCGTCTAGCGGGAGGTGGTGAGACCCAGTACTTC. Amino acids: CASSTQWRLAGGGETQYF.

The chain carries TRBV2 and TRBJ2-1; 9 bases are shared with TRBD1. V lost 6 bases and J lost 3; bases outside the gene matches: 6. Germline assignment: CDR1 SNHLY and CDR2 FYNNEI. CDR3 length: 15 amino acids. The CDR3 bases are TGTGCCAGCAGCAAAGGGACAGGGAACTACAATGAGCAGTTCTTC. Protein product: CASSKGTGNYNEQFF.